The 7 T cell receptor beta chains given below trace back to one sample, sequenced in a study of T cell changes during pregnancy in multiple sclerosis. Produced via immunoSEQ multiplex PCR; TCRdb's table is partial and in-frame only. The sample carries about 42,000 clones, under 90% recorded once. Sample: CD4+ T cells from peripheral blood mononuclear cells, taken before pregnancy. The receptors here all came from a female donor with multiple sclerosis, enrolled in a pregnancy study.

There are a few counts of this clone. CDR3 DNA: TGTGCCAGCAGTGGAGACAGCATTTCACCCCTCCACTTT. Translation gives CASSGDSISPLHF. This chain links TRBV2 with TRBJ1-6; tentative D call: TRBD1 (5 bases). From germline, CDR1 is SNHLY and CDR2 FYNNEI. This CDR3 region has 13 residues. V shed 4 bases and J shed 9 bases, with 10 bases lying between them.

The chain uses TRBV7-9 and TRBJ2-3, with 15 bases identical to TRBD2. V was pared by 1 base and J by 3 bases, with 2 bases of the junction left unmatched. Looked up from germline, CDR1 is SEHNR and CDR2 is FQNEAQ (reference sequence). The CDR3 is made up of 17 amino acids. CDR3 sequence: CASSLGGLAGGTDTQYF. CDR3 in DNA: TGTGCCAGCAGCTTAGGGGGACTAGCGGGGGGTACAGATACGCAGTATTTT.

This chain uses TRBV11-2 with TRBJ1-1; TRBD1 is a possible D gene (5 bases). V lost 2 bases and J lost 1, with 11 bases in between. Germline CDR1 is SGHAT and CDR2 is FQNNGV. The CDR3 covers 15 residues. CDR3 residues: CASSLSRGANTEAFF. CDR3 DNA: TGTGCCAGCAGCTTATCTCGCGGGGCGAACACTGAAGCTTTCTTT.

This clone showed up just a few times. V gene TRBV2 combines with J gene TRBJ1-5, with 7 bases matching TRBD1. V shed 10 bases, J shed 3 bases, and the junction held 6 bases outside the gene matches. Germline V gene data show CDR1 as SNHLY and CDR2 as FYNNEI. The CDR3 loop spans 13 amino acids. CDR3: CATTGTVNQPQHF. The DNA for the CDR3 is TGTGCCACGACAGGGACAGTCAATCAGCCCCAGCATTTT.

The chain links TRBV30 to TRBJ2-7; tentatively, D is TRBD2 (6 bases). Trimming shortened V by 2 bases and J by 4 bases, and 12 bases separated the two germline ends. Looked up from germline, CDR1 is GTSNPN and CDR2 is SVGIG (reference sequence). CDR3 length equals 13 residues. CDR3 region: CAWSLGTWYEQYF. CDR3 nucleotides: TGTGCCTGGAGTCTAGGGACTTGGTACGAGCAGTACTTC.

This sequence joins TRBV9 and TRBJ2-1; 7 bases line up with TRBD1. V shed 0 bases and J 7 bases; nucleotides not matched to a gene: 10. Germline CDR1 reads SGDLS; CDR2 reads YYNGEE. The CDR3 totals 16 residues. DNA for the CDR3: TGTGCCAGCAGCGTAGTTGGCAGGGGGATGGTAAATGAGCAGTTCTTC. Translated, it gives CASSVVGRGMVNEQFF.

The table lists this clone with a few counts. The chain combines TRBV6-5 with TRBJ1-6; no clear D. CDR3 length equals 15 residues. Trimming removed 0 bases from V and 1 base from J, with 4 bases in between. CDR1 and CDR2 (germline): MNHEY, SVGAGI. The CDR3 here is CASSYSASYNSPLHF. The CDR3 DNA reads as TGTGCCAGCAGTTACTCCGCGTCCTATAATTCACCCCTCCACTTT.